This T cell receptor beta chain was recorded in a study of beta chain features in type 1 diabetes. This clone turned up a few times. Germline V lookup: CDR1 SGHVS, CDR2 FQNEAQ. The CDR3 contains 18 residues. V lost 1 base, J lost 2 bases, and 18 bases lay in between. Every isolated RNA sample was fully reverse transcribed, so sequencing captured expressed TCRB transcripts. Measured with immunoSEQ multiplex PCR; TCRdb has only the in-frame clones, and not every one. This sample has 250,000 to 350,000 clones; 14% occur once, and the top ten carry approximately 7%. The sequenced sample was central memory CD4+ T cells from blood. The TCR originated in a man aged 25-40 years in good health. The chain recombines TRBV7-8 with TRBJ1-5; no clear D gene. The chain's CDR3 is CASSLVNGVGFGNQPQHF. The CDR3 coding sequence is TGTGCCAGCAGCTTAGTTAACGGGGTAGGGTTTGGCAATCAGCCCCAGCATTTT.